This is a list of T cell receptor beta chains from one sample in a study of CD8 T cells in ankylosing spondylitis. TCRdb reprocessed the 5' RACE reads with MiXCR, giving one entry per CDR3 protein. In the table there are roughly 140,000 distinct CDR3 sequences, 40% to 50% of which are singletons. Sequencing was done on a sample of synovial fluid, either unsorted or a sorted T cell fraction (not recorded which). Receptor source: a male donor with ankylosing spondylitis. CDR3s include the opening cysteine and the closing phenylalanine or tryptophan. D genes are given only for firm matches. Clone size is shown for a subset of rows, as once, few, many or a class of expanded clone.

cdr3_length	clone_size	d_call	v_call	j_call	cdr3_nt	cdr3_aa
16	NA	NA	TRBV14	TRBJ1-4	TGTGCCAGCAGCCAAGCCCGTACAATAGGGGGTGAAAAACTGTTTTTT	CASSQARTIGGEKLFF
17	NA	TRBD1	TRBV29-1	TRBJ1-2	TGCAGCGTTGATAGTCCGGACAGGGTCGGAATTTGGTATGGCTACACCTTC	CSVDSPDRVGIWYGYTF
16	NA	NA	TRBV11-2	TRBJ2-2	TGTGCCAGCAGCTTAGGGTATGGGCAGGCCACCGGGGAGCTGTTTTTT	CASSLGYGQATGELFF
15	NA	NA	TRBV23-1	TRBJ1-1	TGCGCCAGCCAGCGGGTCGGGGGCGAGAGTGGAGTTGCTTTCTTT	CASQRVGGESGVAFF
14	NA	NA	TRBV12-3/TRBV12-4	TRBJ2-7	TGTGCCAGCAGTTTAGCGGGGCCCTCCTACGAGCAGTACTTC	CASSLAGPSYEQYF
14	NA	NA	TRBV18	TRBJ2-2	TGTGCCAGCTCAGCAGGGGCGAACACCGGGGAGCTGTTTTTT	CASSAGANTGELFF
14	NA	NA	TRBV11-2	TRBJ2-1	TGTGCCAGCAGCTCAACACTCAAATACAATGAGCAGTTCTTC	CASSSTLKYNEQFF
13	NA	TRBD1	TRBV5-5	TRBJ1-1	TGTGCCAGCAGCCAAGGGGGCTTCACTGAAGCTTTCTTT	CASSQGGFTEAFF
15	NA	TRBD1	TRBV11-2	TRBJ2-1	TGTGCCAGCAGCCCGACGGGACAGAGATACAATGAGCAGTTCTTC	CASSPTGQRYNEQFF
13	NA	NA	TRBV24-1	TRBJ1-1	TGTGCCACCAGTGACCCCCGGACGGACGAAGCTTTCTTT	CATSDPRTDEAFF
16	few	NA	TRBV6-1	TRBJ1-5	TGTGCCAGCAGTGCCGGGACACCCGATAGCAATCAGCCCCAGCATTTT	CASSAGTPDSNQPQHF
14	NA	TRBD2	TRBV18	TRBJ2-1	TGTGCCAGCTCAAGCGGGAGGCTCTACAATGAGCAGTTCTTC	CASSSGRLYNEQFF
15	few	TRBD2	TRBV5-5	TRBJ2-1	TGTGCCAGCATCCCTCTAGCGGACAACTACAATGAGCAGTTCTTC	CASIPLADNYNEQFF
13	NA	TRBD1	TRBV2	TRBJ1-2	TGTGCCAGCAGTTGGACAGGGTCGAATGGCTACACCTTC	CASSWTGSNGYTF
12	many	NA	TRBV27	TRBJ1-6	TGTGCCACCGCCACAGGAAATTCACCCCTCCACTTT	CATATGNSPLHF
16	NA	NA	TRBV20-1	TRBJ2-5	TGCAGTGCTAGATTTACCGGGACGCGGTACCAAGAGACCCAGTACTTC	CSARFTGTRYQETQYF
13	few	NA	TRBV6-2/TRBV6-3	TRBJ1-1	TGTGCCAGCAGTTACACCCCGAGGACTGAAGCTTTCTTT	CASSYTPRTEAFF
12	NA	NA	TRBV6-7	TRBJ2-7	TGTGCCAGCAGTTACCCCCTGAACGAGCAGTACTTC	CASSYPLNEQYF
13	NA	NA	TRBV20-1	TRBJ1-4	TGCAGTGCTAATCGGGGGTTGAATGAAAAACTGTTTTTT	CSANRGLNEKLFF
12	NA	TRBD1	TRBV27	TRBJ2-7	TGTGCCAGTGGGACAGGGTTCCACGAGCAGTACTTC	CASGTGFHEQYF
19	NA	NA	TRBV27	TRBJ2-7	TGTGCCAGCAGGCCAAGTACAGGGAACGTTATCCCTGGGGTTTACGAGCAGTACTTC	CASRPSTGNVIPGVYEQYF
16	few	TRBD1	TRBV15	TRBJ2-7	TGTGCCACCAGCCGAGAGGGACAGCTGCCTACCGACGAGCAGTACTTC	CATSREGQLPTDEQYF
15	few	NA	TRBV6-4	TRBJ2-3	TGTGCCAGCAGTGACTCAGGAGGGCACTCGGATACGCAGTATTTT	CASSDSGGHSDTQYF
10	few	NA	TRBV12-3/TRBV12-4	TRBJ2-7	TGTGCCAGCAGTTTAGACGAGCAGTACTTC	CASSLDEQYF
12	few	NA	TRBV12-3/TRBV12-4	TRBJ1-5	TGTGCCAGCAGTTTAGTCCAGCAGCCCCAGCATTTT	CASSLVQQPQHF
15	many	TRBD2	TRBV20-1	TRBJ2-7	TGCAGTGCTATCCCGACTAGCGGGATTCCCTACGAGCAGTACTTC	CSAIPTSGIPYEQYF
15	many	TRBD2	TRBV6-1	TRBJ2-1	TGTGCCAGCAGTGAGCTTAGCGGGGGCTACAATGAGCAGTTCTTC	CASSELSGGYNEQFF
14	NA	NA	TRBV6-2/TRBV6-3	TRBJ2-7	TGTGCCACCTCTTATAGCGGAGAATCCTACGAGCAGTACTTC	CATSYSGESYEQYF
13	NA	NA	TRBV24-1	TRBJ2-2	TGTGCCACCAGTCGGAGTGACACCGGGGAGCTGTTTTTT	CATSRSDTGELFF
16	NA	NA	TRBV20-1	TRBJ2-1	TGCAGTGCTAGATCAGCGGACAGGGAGGGATACAATGAGCAGTTCTTC	CSARSADREGYNEQFF
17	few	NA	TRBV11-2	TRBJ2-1	TGTGCCAGCAGCTTAGAAGGGCAGGGCCCTTCCTACAATGAGCAGTTCTTC	CASSLEGQGPSYNEQFF
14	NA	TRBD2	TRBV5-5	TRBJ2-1	TGTGCCAGCAGATCGAGGGACTACTCCAATGAGCAGTTCTTC	CASRSRDYSNEQFF
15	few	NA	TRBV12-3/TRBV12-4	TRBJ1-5	TGTGCCAGCAGTACCAGGGTGGGGGGCAATCAGCCCCAGCATTTT	CASSTRVGGNQPQHF
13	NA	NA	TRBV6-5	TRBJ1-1	TGTGCCAGCAGTTACGGCGGGGGGACTGAAGCTTTCTTT	CASSYGGGTEAFF
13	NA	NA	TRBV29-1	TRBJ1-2	TGCAGCGTTGAAGATCAGGGGAACTATGGCTACACCTTC	CSVEDQGNYGYTF
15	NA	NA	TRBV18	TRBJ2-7	TGTGCCAGCTCACCACCGGACGGACTCTCCTACGAGCAGTACTTC	CASSPPDGLSYEQYF
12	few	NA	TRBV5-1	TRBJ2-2	TGCGCCAGCAGCTCGTGGCCCGGGGAGCTGTTTTTT	CASSSWPGELFF
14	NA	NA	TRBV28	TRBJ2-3	TGTGCCAGCAGTTTATGCGTGCTAGCATGTACGCAGTATTTT	CASSLCVLACTQYF
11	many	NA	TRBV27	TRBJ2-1	TGTGCCAGCAGTTTGGGCCCTCGGGTGTTCTTC	CASSLGPRVFF
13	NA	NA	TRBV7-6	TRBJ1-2	TGTGCCAGCAGCCCCCAGGGGTACTATGGCTACACCTTC	CASSPQGYYGYTF
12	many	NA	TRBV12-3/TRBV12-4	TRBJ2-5	TGTGCCAGCAGCCCCGGTGGGGAGACCCAGTACTTC	CASSPGGETQYF
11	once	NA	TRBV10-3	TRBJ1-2	TGTGCCATCAGTTCCAGATATGGCTACACCTTC	CAISSRYGYTF
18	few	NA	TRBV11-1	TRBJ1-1	TGTGCCAGCAGCTTAGGACAGGCGCTAAACCGAGCCAACACTGAAGCTTTCTTT	CASSLGQALNRANTEAFF
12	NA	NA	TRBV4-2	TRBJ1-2	TGTGCCAGCAGCCAAGATGGGAATGGCTACACCTTC	CASSQDGNGYTF
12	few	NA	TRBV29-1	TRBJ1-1	TGCAGCGTTGAACAGGGTAGCGCTGAAGCTTTCTTT	CSVEQGSAEAFF
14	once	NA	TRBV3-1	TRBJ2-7	TGTGCCAGCAGCCAGGGACTGACAACCTACGAGCAGTACTTC	CASSQGLTTYEQYF
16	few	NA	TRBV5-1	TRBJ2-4	TGCGCCAGCAGCTTGAACGACGGGGTATCCAAAAACATTCAGTACTTC	CASSLNDGVSKNIQYF
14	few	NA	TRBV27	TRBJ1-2	TGTGCCAGCAGCCCGAGAAGTGAAAACTATGGCTACACCTTC	CASSPRSENYGYTF